These 25 T cell receptor beta chains came from one sample sequenced in a study of cytomegalovirus exposure and HLA in healthy donors. PCR used 60 Vbeta primers and 13 Jbeta primers. TCRdb keeps only in-frame clones here, not all; method: immunoSEQ multiplex PCR. The sample lists about 93,000 clones; around three quarters were seen once. Sequenced sample: PBMCs. Receptors originate from a man aged 25-45 years in good health and CMV-seronegative.

The V gene is TRBV5-6, the J gene TRBJ2-5; TRBD1 might be the D (6 bases). Germline values: CDR1 SGHDT, CDR2 YYEEEE. V was pared by 7 bases and J by 5 bases, with 18 bases between. CDR3 length: 14 residues. Written as DNA, the CDR3 is TGTGCCAGCCGTGCCACAGGGCGTCGGGAGACCCAGTACTTC. Translating it yields CASRATGRRETQYF.

The chain has TRBV30 and TRBJ1-1; D gene unclear. The CDR3 spans 16 residues. The germline V gene encodes CDR1 GTSNPN and CDR2 SVGIG (reference sequence). The V gene lost 3 bases and the J gene lost 3 bases, with 20 bases spanning the gap. CDR3 DNA: TGTGCCTGGAGGGACCCTCGGGAGTATCGTTACACTGAAGCTTTCTTT. This translates into CAWRDPREYRYTEAFF.

The chain has TRBV25-1 and TRBJ1-1; no firm D call. The CDR3 has 13 residues. The V end lost 4 bases, the J end lost 4 bases, and 10 bases lay between the germline ends. CDR1 is MGHDK, CDR2 SYGVNS, per germline. The DNA of the CDR3 is TGTGCCAGCAGTGGTCCTGTCGGCACTGAAGCTTTCTTT. Translating gives CASSGPVGTEAFF.

CDR3 nucleotide sequence: TGTGCCAGCAGATATAGCGGGGGAGCATACAATGAGCAGTTCTTC. It specifies CASRYSGGAYNEQFF. The J gene is TRBJ2-1, the V gene TRBV6-5; TRBD2 matches 9 bases. V was clipped by 6 bases and J by 4 bases; unmatched bases: 7. The CDR3 spans 15 residues. Looked up from germline, CDR1 is MNHEY and CDR2 is SVGAGI.

The rearrangement uses TRBV11-3 and TRBJ1-6, with TRBD1 identical over 9 bases. The germline V gene has CDR1 SGHNT and CDR2 YENEEA. After removal of 5 bases from V and 7 bases from J, the junction contained 3 bases not matched to a gene. The CDR3 is 14 residues long. The CDR3 region has the DNA TGTGCCAGCAGCCTGACAGGGGGAAATTCACCCCTCCACTTT. Translating it yields CASSLTGGNSPLHF.

The CDR3 coding sequence is TGTGCCACCAGCATAGCCAGGGGCTACGAGCAGTACTTC. This sequence encodes CATSIARGYEQYF. The chain recombines TRBV15 with TRBJ2-7; the D gene is possibly TRBD1 (6 bases). Per germline, CDR1 LNHNV and CDR2 YYDKDF (reference sequence). V lost 4 bases and J lost 3, with 10 bases in between. The CDR3 spans 13 residues.

The gene calls are TRBV9 and TRBJ1-2; tentative D call: TRBD1 (6 bases). CDR3 length: 14 residues. V lost 0 bases and J lost 4, with 10 bases in between. Germline CDR1 reads SGDLS; CDR2 reads YYNGEE. CDR3 amino acids: CASSVVGGGYGYTF. The CDR3 coding sequence is TGTGCCAGCAGCGTAGTGGGAGGGGGCTATGGCTACACCTTC.

This CDR3 is CASSLGQYGYTF. The CDR3 DNA follows: TGTGCCAGCAGCTTGGGACAGTATGGCTACACCTTC. This chain connects TRBV5-5 to TRBJ1-2; D perhaps matches TRBD1 (5 bases). V was trimmed by 0 bases and J by 5 bases, leaving 5 bases between them. There are 12 residues in the CDR3. CDR1 is SGHKS and CDR2 is YYEKEE in the germline V gene (reference sequence).

In the case of this clone: Other DNA sequences in this sample translate to the same CDR3. The gene calls are TRBV7-9 and TRBJ1-1, with 7 bases that match TRBD1. The CDR3 spans 15 residues. Germline V gene lookup returns CDR1 SEHNR and CDR2 FQNEAQ (reference sequence). Trimming at V came to 4 bases and at J to 0 bases, leaving 5 bases not matched to a gene. The CDR3 spells CASSSRDSLNTEAFF. CDR3 in DNA: TGTGCCAGCAGCTCGCGGGACAGCCTGAACACTGAAGCTTTCTTT.

The J gene is TRBJ1-5, the V gene TRBV19, with TRBD1 identical over 11 bases. V lost 4 bases to trimming and J lost 5 bases; unmatched junction nucleotides: 4. The CDR3 totals 15 residues. Germline CDR1 and CDR2: LNHDA and SQIVND (reference sequence). Here the CDR3 DNA reads TGTGCCAGTAGTAGGGGGACAGGGGGATATCAGCCCCAGCATTTT. Its translation is CASSRGTGGYQPQHF.

This sequence joins TRBV7-9 and TRBJ2-1; possible D gene TRBD1, 5 bases. V lost 5 bases to trimming and J lost 8 bases, with 19 bases between them. CDR3 length equals 15 residues. The germline CDR1 and CDR2 sequences are SEHNR and FQNEAQ (reference sequence). The CDR3 is CASSPRAGSWDEQFF. CDR3 in DNA: TGTGCCAGCAGCCCCCGGGCAGGGTCCTGGGATGAGCAGTTCTTC.

CDR3 nucleotides: TGTGCCAGCAGCTTGGAGGTAGGGGGCCCCAATCAGCCCCAGCATTTT. This encodes CASSLEVGGPNQPQHF. The rearrangement links TRBV7-2 to TRBJ1-5; 7 bases are shared with TRBD1. Germline CDR1 SGHTA, CDR2 FQGNSA. The V and J ends lost 3 bases and 3 bases, in that order; junction bases with no gene match: 8. This CDR3 region has 16 residues.

This clone was found a few times. The chain couples TRBV5-1 to TRBJ1-3, with 7 bases fitting TRBD1. The CDR3 sequence is 16 residues long. Trimming removed 3 bases from V and 0 bases from J; junction bases left unmatched: 6. CDR1 and CDR2 from the germline V gene are SGHRS and YFSETQ. The CDR3 nucleotides are TGCGCCAGCAGCTATGGGACAGAGAGCTCTGGAAACACCATATATTTT. It translates to CASSYGTESSGNTIYF.

This clone showed up just once. This chain joins TRBV4-1 and TRBJ1-2, with 9 bases identical to TRBD1. Germline V gene lookup returns CDR1 MGHRA and CDR2 YSYEKL. J gave up 7 bases and V 4 bases, and 13 bases lay outside the gene matches. CDR3 length equals 16 residues. The CDR3 sequence: CASSPIPGQGLGGYTF. CDR3 nucleotides: TGCGCCAGCAGCCCTATTCCGGGACAGGGCCTAGGTGGCTACACCTTC.

The chain employs TRBV29-1 and TRBJ1-2; D remains unclear. V lost 3 bases, J lost 8 bases, and 4 bases lay in between. Per germline, CDR1 SQVTM and CDR2 ANQGSEA. The length of the CDR3 is 9 residues. In DNA, the CDR3 is TGCAGCGTTGAGTTAGGCTACACCTTC. This translates into CSVELGYTF.

This clone was counted a single time. V gene TRBV7-2 combines with J gene TRBJ2-7, with D possibly being TRBD1 (5 bases). V dropped 3 bases and J dropped 3 bases, with 15 bases sitting between them. Germline CDR1 SGHTA, CDR2 FQGNSA. This CDR3 has 15 residues. In DNA, the CDR3 is TGTGCCAGCAGCTTTTTGGACAACTTAAACTACGAGCAGTACTTC. Its protein is CASSFLDNLNYEQYF. The whole variable domain, remainder taken from reference TRBV7-2 and TRBJ2-7, is GAGVSQSPSNKVTEKGKDVELRCDPISGHTALYWYRQSLGQGLEFLIYFQGNSAPDKSGLPSDRFSAERTGGSVSTLTIQRTQQEDSAVYLCASSFLDNLNYEQYFGPGTRLTVT.

This chain connects TRBV6-5 to TRBJ2-7; D is unresolved. In germline, CDR1 is MNHEY, CDR2 SVGAGI. The germline V and J ends were trimmed by 0 bases and 0 bases, with 12 bases remaining between them. The CDR3 sequence is 16 residues long. The CDR3 bases are TGTGCCAGCAGTTACTCGAACGGTGAAAGCTCCTACGAGCAGTACTTC. Residues: CASSYSNGESSYEQYF.

The V and J genes are TRBV4-3 and TRBJ2-6, with TRBD1 as a possible D gene (5 bases). Germline lookup yields CDR1 LGHNA and CDR2 YSLEER. The ends were cut back, 0 bases at V and 0 bases at J, with 6 bases in the middle. This CDR3 is built from 16 residues. CDR3 sequence: CASSQDGHSGANVLTF. CDR3 in DNA: TGCGCCAGCAGCCAAGATGGACACTCTGGGGCCAACGTCCTGACTTTC.

J is TRBJ1-1 and V is TRBV2; D is unresolved. The CDR3 spans 11 residues. V lost 10 bases to trimming and J lost 11 bases, with 17 bases between them. Germline CDR1 reads SNHLY; CDR2 reads FYNNEI. CDR3 bases: TGTGCCATCCTTATGAGGGATAAGGCTTTCTTT. It encodes CAILMRDKAFF.

J is TRBJ1-1 and V is TRBV7-9, with no clear D. This CDR3 region has 12 residues. Germline loops: CDR1 SEHNR, CDR2 FQNEAQ (reference sequence). Trimming took off 5 bases at V and 2 bases at J, with 6 bases between the two ends. Here the CDR3 reads CASSEANTEAFF. The CDR3, as DNA: TGTGCCAGCAGCGAAGCTAACACTGAAGCTTTCTTT.

This clone occurred once. The chain carries TRBV6-4 and TRBJ2-1, with TRBD2 matching over 10 bases. Per the germline V gene, CDR1 is MRHNA and CDR2 is SNTAGT. V lost 4 bases, J lost 2 bases, and 2 bases stayed unmatched. The CDR3 covers 15 residues. As DNA, the CDR3 is TGTGCCAGCAGTGCTAGCGGGGGTACCTACAATGAGCAGTTCTTC. It specifies CASSASGGTYNEQFF.

The gene calls are TRBV7-2 and TRBJ1-6; the D is unclear. Germline V gene sequence: CDR1 SGHTA, CDR2 FQGNSA. Trimming stripped 1 base from V and 7 bases from J, with 14 bases between. CDR3 length equals 16 residues. DNA of the CDR3: TGTGCCAGCAGCTTAGTGGTTGGAGTCGGGAATTCACCCCTCCACTTT. Translation: CASSLVVGVGNSPLHF.

The J gene is TRBJ2-3, the V gene TRBV7-9, with 11 nucleotides matching TRBD2. Germline CDR1 SEHNR, CDR2 FQNEAQ (reference sequence). This CDR3 contains 16 residues. V trimming: 8 bases; J trimming: 5 bases; junction bases outside the gene matches: 12. DNA for the CDR3: TGTGCCAGCTTCTTCATTAGCGGGAGGGTAGAAGATACGCAGTATTTT. This codes for CASFFISGRVEDTQYF. The full variable domain, its missing parts supplied by reference TRBV7-9 and TRBJ2-3, is DTGVSQNPRHKITKRGQNVTFRCDPISEHNRLYWYRQTLGQGPEFLTYFQNEAQLEKSRLLSDRFSAERPKGSFSTLEIQRTEQGDSAMYLCASFFISGRVEDTQYFGPGTRLTVL.

The genes are TRBV28 and TRBJ1-2; unclear D gene. V lost 9 bases, J lost 6 bases, and 8 bases lay in between. Looked up from germline, CDR1 is MDHEN and CDR2 is SYDVKM. This CDR3 contains 10 residues. The DNA for the CDR3 is TGTGCCAGTCTACGGGATGGCTACACCTTC. Translating it yields CASLRDGYTF.

The chain carries TRBV19 and TRBJ2-3; possible D gene TRBD2, 5 bases. The germline CDR1 and CDR2 sequences are LNHDA and SQIVND (reference sequence). The CDR3 runs 16 residues. Trimming cost V 7 bases and J 0 bases, with 17 bases left between them. The CDR3 region has the DNA TGTGCCAGTACTCTGGGAACGGGAATTAGCACAGATACGCAGTATTTT. This gives the protein CASTLGTGISTDTQYF.